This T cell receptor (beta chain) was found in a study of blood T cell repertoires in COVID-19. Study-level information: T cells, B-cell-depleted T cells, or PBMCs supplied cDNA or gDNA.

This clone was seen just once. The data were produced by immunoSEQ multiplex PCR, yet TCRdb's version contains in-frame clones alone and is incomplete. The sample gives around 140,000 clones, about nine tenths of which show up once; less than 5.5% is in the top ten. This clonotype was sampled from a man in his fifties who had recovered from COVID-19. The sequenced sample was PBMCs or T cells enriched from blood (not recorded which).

The CDR3 DNA is TGTGCCAGCAGCCAACCCGGGTACGATGAGCAGTTCTTC. Protein: CASSQPGYDEQFF. This sequence joins TRBV6-5 and TRBJ2-1; D is undetermined. The germline V gene encodes CDR1 MNHEY and CDR2 SVGAGI. V lost 6 bases and J lost 8, with 14 bases in between. This CDR3 has 13 amino acids.